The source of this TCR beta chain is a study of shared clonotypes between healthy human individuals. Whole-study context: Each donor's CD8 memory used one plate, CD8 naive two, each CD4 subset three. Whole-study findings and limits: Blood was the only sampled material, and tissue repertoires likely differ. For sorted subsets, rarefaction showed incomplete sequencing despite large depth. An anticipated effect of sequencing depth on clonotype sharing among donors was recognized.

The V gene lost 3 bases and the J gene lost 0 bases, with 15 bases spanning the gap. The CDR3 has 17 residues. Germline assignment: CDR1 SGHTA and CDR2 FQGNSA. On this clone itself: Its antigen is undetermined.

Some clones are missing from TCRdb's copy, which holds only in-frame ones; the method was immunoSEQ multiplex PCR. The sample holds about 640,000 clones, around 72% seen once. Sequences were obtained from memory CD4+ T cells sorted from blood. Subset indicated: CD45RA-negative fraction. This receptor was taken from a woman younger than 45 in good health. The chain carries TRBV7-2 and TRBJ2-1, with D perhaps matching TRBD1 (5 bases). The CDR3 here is CASSFGQIRSSYNEQFF. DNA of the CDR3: TGTGCCAGCAGCTTTGGACAAATCAGAAGCTCCTACAATGAGCAGTTCTTC.